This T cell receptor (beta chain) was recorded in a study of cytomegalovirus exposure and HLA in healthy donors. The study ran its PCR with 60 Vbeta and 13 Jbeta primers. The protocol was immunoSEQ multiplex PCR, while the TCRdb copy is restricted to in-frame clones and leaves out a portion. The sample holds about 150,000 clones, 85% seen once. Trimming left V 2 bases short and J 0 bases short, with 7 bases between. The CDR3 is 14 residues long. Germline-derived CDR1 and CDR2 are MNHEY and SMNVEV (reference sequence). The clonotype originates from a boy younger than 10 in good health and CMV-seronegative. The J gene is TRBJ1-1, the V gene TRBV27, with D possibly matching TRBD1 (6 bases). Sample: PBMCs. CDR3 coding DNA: TGTGCCAGCAGTTTAGCAGGGGTGAACACTGAAGCTTTCTTT. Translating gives CASSLAGVNTEAFF.